The rows below give T cell receptor beta chains drawn from one sample of a study of blood T cell repertoires in COVID-19. Clones were sequenced by immunoSEQ multiplex PCR, and TCRdb holds only the in-frame ones, with some missing. This sample has fewer than 400,000 clones, with over 85% found just once. The sample was PBMCs or T cells enriched from blood (not recorded which). These receptors were taken from a woman aged 25 to 39 who had recovered from COVID-19. CDR3s include the opening cysteine and the closing phenylalanine or tryptophan. A D gene is named only where the DNA matches it firmly. Only some rows state a clone size, as once, few, many or a class for expanded clones.

TRBD2	TRBV7-8	TRBJ2-7	NA	TGTGCCAGCAGCCTCACTAGCGGGAGTGTGTACGAGCAGTACTTC	CASSLTSGSVYEQYF
NA	TRBV6-5	TRBJ2-1	NA	TGTGCCAGCAGCCAACTAACCGATGAGCAGTTCTTC	CASSQLTDEQFF
NA	TRBV7-8	TRBJ1-5	NA	TGTGCCAGCAGCTTAGCCCAGGGTAACCAGCCCCAGCATTTT	CASSLAQGNQPQHF
TRBD1	TRBV5-6	TRBJ1-5	NA	TGTGCCAGCAGCTTGGGCAGACAGGGGTTAGGAAATCAGCCCCAGCATTTT	CASSLGRQGLGNQPQHF
TRBD1	TRBV19	TRBJ1-1	NA	TGTGCCAGTAGTCCGGGACAGGGGCCCACTGAAGCTTTCTTT	CASSPGQGPTEAFF
TRBD1	TRBV7-2	TRBJ1-3	NA	TGTGGCGACAGGGACCCATACTCTGGAAACACCATATATTTT	CGDRDPYSGNTIYF
NA	TRBV28	TRBJ1-6	once	TGTGCCAGCAGCCCCAACACTATGTACTATAATTCACCCCTCCACTTT	CASSPNTMYYNSPLHF
TRBD2	TRBV7-9	TRBJ2-1	NA	TGTGCCAGCAGCTCACCGACAGGGTCAGCGGGAGGTTCCTACAATGAGCAGTTCTTC	CASSSPTGSAGGSYNEQFF
NA	TRBV18	TRBJ1-1	NA	TGTGCCAGCTCACCGGGGGGAGGTATTGAAGCTTTCTTT	CASSPGGGIEAFF
TRBD1	TRBV11-1	TRBJ1-2	NA	TGTGCCAGCAGCGATCGCCCGGGACAGGGTGTATATGGCTACACCTTC	CASSDRPGQGVYGYTF
NA	TRBV6-5	TRBJ1-1	NA	TGTGCCAGCAGCCGTGGACAGAACACTGAAGCTTTCTTT	CASSRGQNTEAFF
NA	TRBV19	TRBJ2-2	NA	TGTGCCAGTAGTTCCTTTGACAGATTGAAAAACACCGGGGAGCTGTTTTTT	CASSSFDRLKNTGELFF
NA	TRBV9	TRBJ2-7	NA	TGTGCCAGCAGCTCGAGCTCCTACGAGCAGTACTTC	CASSSSSYEQYF
TRBD1	TRBV15	TRBJ1-4	few	TGTGCCACCAGCAGGGAAGACAGGGACGGTGAAAAACTGTTTTTT	CATSREDRDGEKLFF
TRBD1	TRBV5-4	TRBJ1-1	NA	TGTGCCAGCAGCCCATCCCAGGGGGCTTACACTGAAGCTTTCTTT	CASSPSQGAYTEAFF
NA	TRBV2	TRBJ2-7	few	TGTGCCAGTATGACAGAACCGAGCTCCTACGAGCAGTACTTC	CASMTEPSSYEQYF
TRBD2	TRBV5-1	TRBJ2-1	NA	TGCGCCAGCAGCTTGCCCCTAGCGGCCTACAATGAGCAGTTCTTC	CASSLPLAAYNEQFF
NA	TRBV5-1	TRBJ2-5	NA	TGCGCCAGCAGCTTCCTGAACGAGGTTGGGGAGACCCAGTACTTC	CASSFLNEVGETQYF
NA	TRBV28	TRBJ2-2	once	TGTGCCAGCAGATCAGGGGCCGGGGAGCTGTTTTTT	CASRSGAGELFF
NA	TRBV6-1	TRBJ2-2	NA	TGTGCCAGCAGTGAACTAGCGTCCGGGGAGCTGTTTTTT	CASSELASGELFF
NA	TRBV7-8	TRBJ2-7	NA	TGTGCCAGCAGCTTAGGCGATTTCTACGAGCAGTACTTC	CASSLGDFYEQYF
TRBD1	TRBV19	TRBJ2-6	NA	TGTGCCAGTAGCGATCGGGACAGGGTCTCTGGGGCCAACGTCCTGACTTTC	CASSDRDRVSGANVLTF
TRBD1	TRBV5-1	TRBJ2-2	NA	TGCGCCAGCAGCTTCTTCGGGACAGGAGACACCGGGGAGCTGTTTTTT	CASSFFGTGDTGELFF
NA	TRBV4-1	TRBJ2-7	NA	TGCGCCAGCAGCCAAAGGACAGACGAGTACTACGAGCAGTACTTC	CASSQRTDEYYEQYF
NA	TRBV19	TRBJ1-4	NA	TGTGCCAGTAGTATAGTTCCGCGTCTCGGGTCTAATGAAAAACTGTTTTTT	CASSIVPRLGSNEKLFF
TRBD2	TRBV10-3	TRBJ2-1	NA	TGTGCCATCAGAGGACTAGCGGACTACAATGAGCAGTTCTTC	CAIRGLADYNEQFF
TRBD1	TRBV5-1	TRBJ2-7	NA	TGCGCCAGCAGCCTGGGACAGGGACCACCCTACGAGCAGTACTTC	CASSLGQGPPYEQYF
NA	TRBV5-1	TRBJ2-1	NA	TGCGCCAGCAGCTTGGGAACGTCGGGGGATGAGCAGTTCTTC	CASSLGTSGDEQFF
TRBD1	TRBV29-1	TRBJ1-1	NA	TGCAGCGTTGGGACAGGGGGAAGTAACACTGAAGCTTTCTTT	CSVGTGGSNTEAFF
TRBD2	TRBV29-1	TRBJ2-7	NA	TGCAGCGTTCTACTAGCGGGGGAACGGCAGTACTTC	CSVLLAGERQYF
NA	TRBV24-1	TRBJ2-5	few	TGTGCCACCAGTGATTTGCAGGCAGACGTGGAGACCCAGTACTTC	CATSDLQADVETQYF
NA	TRBV12-3/TRBV12-4	TRBJ2-3	NA	TGTGCCAGCAGTTCTTTGGCCACAGATACGCAGTATTTT	CASSSLATDTQYF
TRBD2	TRBV10-2	TRBJ2-3	once	TGCGCCAGCAGTGAGGACCTAGCGGGAAAAGATACGCAGTATTTT	CASSEDLAGKDTQYF
NA	TRBV18	TRBJ2-2	NA	TGTGCCAGCTCACCCTTGGGGACACCGAACACCGGGGAGCTGTTTTTT	CASSPLGTPNTGELFF
NA	TRBV5-6	TRBJ2-7	once	TGTGCCAGCAGGCCTCAGGGTTCCCCTTCCCTCTACGAGCAGTACTTC	CASRPQGSPSLYEQYF
NA	TRBV24-1	TRBJ1-2	NA	TGTGCCACCAGCGACACCTCCGCTAACTATGGCTACACCTTC	CATSDTSANYGYTF
TRBD2	TRBV10-3	TRBJ2-7	NA	TGTGCCATCAGCCCTCGAGCTGGGGGGGCCTACGAGCAGTACTTC	CAISPRAGGAYEQYF
NA	TRBV30	TRBJ1-2	NA	TGTGCCTGGGGCCTTAACTATGGCTACACCTTC	CAWGLNYGYTF
NA	TRBV6-5	TRBJ1-4	NA	TGTGCCAGCAGTCCCTCACCCAGGCCTAATGAAAAACTGTTTTTT	CASSPSPRPNEKLFF
NA	TRBV5-1	TRBJ1-3	NA	TGCGCCAGCAGCGTGAAAGGAGGTGGAAACACCATATATTTT	CASSVKGGGNTIYF
TRBD1	TRBV19	TRBJ2-1	NA	TGTGCCAGTAGTTCTTACAGGGGGCACGGTGAGCAGTTCTTC	CASSSYRGHGEQFF
NA	TRBV2	TRBJ2-1	NA	TGTGCCAGCAGGGACAGAGCCTACAATGAGCAGTTCTTC	CASRDRAYNEQFF
NA	TRBV5-1	TRBJ1-4	NA	TGCGCCAGCAGCACCGGACAGACAACTAATGAAAAACTGTTTTTT	CASSTGQTTNEKLFF
NA	TRBV9	TRBJ2-7	NA	TGTGCCAGCAGCGCGGAACTGGACGGGAAGGTGTCTTACGAGCAGTACTTC	CASSAELDGKVSYEQYF
TRBD2	TRBV29-1	TRBJ2-2	NA	TGCAGCGTTGGGGTCCTAGCGGCCGGGGAGCTGTTTTTT	CSVGVLAAGELFF
TRBD2	TRBV9	TRBJ2-3	NA	TGTGCCAGCAGCGTATCAGCGGGGGTACCTATTCAAGATACGCAGTATTTT	CASSVSAGVPIQDTQYF
NA	TRBV5-1	TRBJ2-3	NA	TGCGCCAGCAGCTTGGCAGGGAGGGATACGCAGTATTTT	CASSLAGRDTQYF
TRBD2	TRBV18	TRBJ2-1	NA	TGTGCCAGCTCACGCGGGAGCGGGGACTTTCGTGGCGATGAGCAGTTCTTC	CASSRGSGDFRGDEQFF
TRBD1	TRBV6-2/TRBV6-3	TRBJ1-5	NA	TGTGCCAGCAGTTACGCAGGGGGACATCAGCCCCAGCATTTT	CASSYAGGHQPQHF
NA	TRBV15	TRBJ2-7	NA	TGTGCCACCAGCAGAGAAAGCACCTACGAGCAGTACTTC	CATSRESTYEQYF